Sequencing of this T cell receptor beta chain was carried out in a study of cytomegalovirus exposure and HLA in healthy donors. General study points: Reported results showed that the classifier diagnosed cytomegalovirus status with high specificity and sensitivity. Owing to their indistinguishability, certain V segments, notably TRBV6-2 and TRBV6-3, were excluded.

The V gene end was trimmed by 0 bases and the J gene end by 4 bases; junction bases not matched to a gene: 0. The CDR3 extends over 15 amino acids. The germline V gene has CDR1 SGHRS and CDR2 YFSETQ. 13 Jbeta primers and 60 Vbeta primers were used for the PCR. Per the original data handling: About 83 million unique TCR beta chains, roughly 11 million shared, were counted in a later analysis. The method was immunoSEQ multiplex PCR; TCRdb's version includes in-frame clones alone and lacks a portion of them. V, J and clone size were drawn from that table, and D and trimming were deduced from the DNA. Of under 150,000 clones in the sample, approximately 78% were seen once. Points on this clone: Its antigen is not known.

The rearrangement joins TRBV5-1 to TRBJ2-5, with 13 bases matching TRBD2. Sequencing used PBMCs. The source is a man in his forties in good health and CMV-seropositive. The CDR3 reads CASSLGTSGRETQYF. The CDR3 DNA sequence: TGCGCCAGCAGCTTGGGGACTAGCGGGAGAGAGACCCAGTACTTC.